This entry features one TCR beta chain sequence. The target antigen is unknown. The data were obtained in a study of shared clonotypes between healthy human individuals. Turning to the study itself: Three plates were used per donor for CD4 naive, three for CD4 memory, two for CD8 naive and one for CD8 memory. Study findings and constraints: With a few donors compared, roughly 5% of naive CD4 clonotypes were shared. Generation probabilities were higher for clonotypes shared across all four sorted-subset donors than for unshared ones.

Measured with immunoSEQ multiplex PCR; TCRdb has only the in-frame clones, and not every one. The sample has a few million clones, about 92% seen once. Sequencing was done on a sample of naive CD4+ T cells sorted from blood. Stated subset: CD45RA+ positively selected. The source is a man aged 18 to 30 in good health.

In DNA, the CDR3 is TGTGCCAGCAGCCCCGACAGCCTGTATAATTCACCCCTCCACTTT. Its protein product is CASSPDSLYNSPLHF. The chain links TRBV11-2 to TRBJ1-6; D perhaps matches TRBD1 (5 bases). The CDR3 spans 15 residues. V was cut by 5 bases and J by 4 bases, with 12 bases left in between. The V gene's germline CDR1 is SGHAT and CDR2 FQNNGV.